These 12 T cell receptor beta chains were all obtained from the same sample, sequenced in a study of T cells expressing NK-cell markers. Each CDR3 protein gets one entry in TCRdb, which reprocessed the 5' RACE reads and gives no DNA. The ten top clones account for about 1.5%, within a sample of approximately 440,000 distinct CDR3 sequences. Sequenced input: blood T cells: a sorted CD56 or NKG2C T cell subset, CD4+ or CD8+ T cells, or bulk PBMC T cells (not recorded which). These receptors were collected from a woman aged 45-65 years in good health.

The V and J genes are TRBV7-8 and TRBJ1-2; TCRdb indicates TRBD1, and absent DNA this call remains unverified. Per the germline V gene, CDR1 is SGHVS and CDR2 is FQNEAQ. CDR3 length equals 12 residues. CDR3 protein: CASSVDQGGYTF.

The CDR3 loop reads CSVGTVETQYF. The chain couples TRBV29-1 to TRBJ2-5; TCRdb reports TRBD1, a call that lacks DNA to check it against. This CDR3 spans 11 amino acids. CDR1 and CDR2 (germline): SQVTM, ANQGSEA.

This chain links TRBV19 with TRBJ2-1. The CDR3 length is 15 residues. Germline V lookup: CDR1 LNHDA, CDR2 SQIVND (reference sequence). This CDR3 reads CASSRSRLGYNEQFF.

The chain links TRBV12-3 or TRBV12-4 to TRBJ2-3; absent DNA, TCRdb's TRBD1 call cannot be checked. This CDR3 comprises 15 residues. CDR3 residues: CASRQPGPSTDTQYF.

This chain uses TRBV10-1 with TRBJ2-3. The CDR3 is 14 residues long. Germline V gene sequence: CDR1 WNHNN, CDR2 SYGVQD (reference sequence). CDR3 sequence: CASSESGFTDTQYF.

The chain joins TRBV29-1 to TRBJ1-5; TCRdb outputs TRBD1, but without DNA this stays unchecked. The CDR3 runs 13 residues. Germline V gives CDR1 SQVTM, CDR2 ANQGSEA. The CDR3 reads CSVAGGPSQPQHF. Looking up the rest from reference TRBV29-1 and TRBJ1-5 gives the full variable domain: SAVISQKPSRDICQRGTSLTIQCQVDSQVTMMFWYRQQPGQSLTLIATANQGSEATYESGFVIDKFPISRPNLTFSTLTVSNMSPEDSSIYLCSVAGGPSQPQHFGDGTRLSIL.

The V call is TRBV10-3, the J call TRBJ2-7; TCRdb's D gene call, TRBD1, goes unchecked for lack of DNA. This CDR3 spans 15 amino acids. Germline assignment: CDR1 ENHRY and CDR2 SYGVKD. CDR3 protein: CAISSNDRVLDEQYF.

The chain is built from TRBV7-2 and TRBJ2-1; TCRdb indicates TRBD2, and absent DNA this call remains unverified. This CDR3 contains 17 residues. Germline V gives CDR1 SGHTA, CDR2 FQGNSA. CDR3 amino acids: CASSLVSGRALGNEQFF.

The J gene is TRBJ2-1, the V gene TRBV11-2; TCRdb's D gene call, TRBD2, goes unchecked for lack of DNA. Germline V gives CDR1 SGHAT, CDR2 FQNNGV. The CDR3 has 15 residues. CDR3 protein: CASSLVGGPGNEQFF.

This chain's CDR3 is CASSLLEYHNEQYF. The chain uses TRBV6-5 and TRBJ2-7. The CDR3 sequence is 14 residues long. Germline CDR1 MNHEY, CDR2 SVGAGI.

This chain links TRBV5-1 with TRBJ2-2; TCRdb's D call of TRBD2 is untestable without DNA. The CDR3 has 16 amino acids. The V gene's germline CDR1 is SGHRS and CDR2 YFSETQ. CDR3 protein: CASSLGPAGYQGELFF.

This sequence joins TRBV4-1 and TRBJ2-3; TCRdb's assignment of TRBD1 cannot be checked, as there is no DNA. Germline CDR1 and CDR2: MGHRA and YSYEKL. The CDR3 sequence is 18 residues long. The CDR3 region is CASSRPQGGLGTTDTQYF.